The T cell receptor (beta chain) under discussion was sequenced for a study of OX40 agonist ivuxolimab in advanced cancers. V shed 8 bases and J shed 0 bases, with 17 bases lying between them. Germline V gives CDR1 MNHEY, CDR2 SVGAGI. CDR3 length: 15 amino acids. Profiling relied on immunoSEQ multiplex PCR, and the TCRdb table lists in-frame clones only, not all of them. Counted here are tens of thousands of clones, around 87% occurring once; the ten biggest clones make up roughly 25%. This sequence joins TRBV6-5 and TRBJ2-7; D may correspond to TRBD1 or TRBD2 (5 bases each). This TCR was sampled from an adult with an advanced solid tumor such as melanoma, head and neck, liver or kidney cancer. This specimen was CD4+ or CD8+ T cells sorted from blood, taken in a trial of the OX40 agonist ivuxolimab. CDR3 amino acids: CASSRPLGTSYEQYF. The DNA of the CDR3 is TGTGCCAGCTCTCGGCCGCTAGGGACCTCCTACGAGCAGTACTTC.